What follows are 17 T cell receptor beta chains derived from one specimen sequenced in a study of Ad26.COV2.S vaccination and SARS-CoV-2 variants. Generated by immunoSEQ multiplex PCR, the TCRdb table keeps only in-frame clones and is missing some. The sample records about 440,000 clones, around 88% being singletons. Specified treatment: around 19 received Ad26.COV2.S at low or high dose, single or two shots; about 5 received placebo; per-sample allocation not given. Samples analyzed were those drawn on day 63 after the first vaccine or placebo injection. The material was peripheral blood, obtained in a trial of Ad26.COV2.S vaccine versus placebo. All receptors derive from a person between 18 and 65 years old who received the Ad26.COV2.S COVID-19 vaccine or a placebo.

J is TRBJ2-5 and V is TRBV30, with TRBD2 matching 7 bases. This CDR3 spans 12 amino acids. V was clipped by 3 bases and J by 5 bases; unmatched bases: 3. CDR1 and CDR2 from the germline V gene are GTSNPN and SVGIG (reference sequence). Here the CDR3 reads CAWRGGLETQYF. The CDR3 DNA sequence: TGTGCCTGGAGGGGGGGGTTGGAGACCCAGTACTTC.

This sequence joins TRBV5-6 and TRBJ1-5; 9 positions agree with TRBD1. The germline CDR1 and CDR2 sequences are SGHDT and YYEEEE. The CDR3 spans 16 residues. The trim removed 3 bases at V and 6 bases at J, leaving 10 bases unmatched. CDR3 DNA sequence: TGTGCCAGCAGCTCGGGCCTGGGGACAGGGATTCAGCCCCAGCATTTT. It codes for CASSSGLGTGIQPQHF.

This clone was seen at least ten times. This chain connects TRBV28 to TRBJ2-7; 8 nucleotides line up with TRBD1. Germline V CDR1 and CDR2: MDHEN, SYDVKM. CDR3 length: 14 residues. The trim removed 4 bases at V and 0 bases at J, leaving 2 bases unmatched. The DNA for the CDR3 is TGTGCCAGCAGTTCCAGGGGGCACTCCTACGAGCAGTACTTC. It codes for CASSSRGHSYEQYF.

V is TRBV2 and J is TRBJ1-2; D is perhaps TRBD1 (6 bases). V was pared by 8 bases and J by 4 bases, with 11 bases between. Per germline, CDR1 SNHLY and CDR2 FYNNEI. The CDR3 runs to 12 residues. The CDR3 spells CASGGWGYGYTF. The CDR3 DNA follows: TGTGCCAGCGGGGGCTGGGGCTATGGCTACACCTTC.

The CDR3 DNA sequence: TGTGCCACCAGTGATGGGGGGGCAATCTCCTACAATGAGCAGTTCTTC. Translated, it gives CATSDGGAISYNEQFF. The chain recombines TRBV24-1 with TRBJ2-1; weak D call: TRBD2 (7 bases). The CDR3 consists of 16 residues. Trimming cost V 3 bases and J 0 bases, with 11 bases left between them. Per the germline V gene, CDR1 is KGHDR and CDR2 is SFDVKD.

The gene calls are TRBV28 and TRBJ2-2, with D hard to call. Germline loops: CDR1 MDHEN, CDR2 SYDVKM. Between the trimmed V and J ends, which lost 1 base and 8 bases, there was a span of 2 bases. The CDR3 totals 11 residues. In DNA, the CDR3 is TGTGCCAGCAGTTTATCAGGGGAGCTGTTTTTT. It specifies CASSLSGELFF.

The chain joins TRBV19 to TRBJ1-1; D call uncertain. CDR3 length: 13 amino acids. Germline-derived CDR1 and CDR2 are LNHDA and SQIVND (reference sequence). V lost 5 bases, J lost 3 bases, and 10 bases lay in between. The CDR3 loop reads CASSFGSYTEAFF. CDR3 nucleotides: TGTGCCAGTAGTTTCGGGTCGTACACTGAAGCTTTCTTT.

This rearrangement joins TRBV19 to TRBJ1-2, with D perhaps TRBD1 (5 bases). The germline V gene has CDR1 LNHDA and CDR2 SQIVND (reference sequence). V was trimmed by 7 bases and J by 3 bases, leaving 15 bases between them. There are 14 residues in the CDR3. As DNA, the CDR3 is TGTGCCAGTATCGGAGTCCGGGGGGACTATGGCTACACCTTC. Its translation is CASIGVRGDYGYTF.

The chain has TRBV7-9 and TRBJ1-3; TRBD1 aligns across 7 bases. After removal of 7 bases from V and 0 bases from J, the junction contained 6 bases not matched to a gene. Per the germline V gene, CDR1 is SEHNR and CDR2 is FQNEAQ (reference sequence). The CDR3 spans 15 residues. The CDR3 bases are TGTGCCAGCAAGACAGGGCCTGACTCTGGAAACACCATATATTTT. This gives the protein CASKTGPDSGNTIYF.

This clone was observed at least ten times. The chain combines TRBV19 with TRBJ1-5; 12 positions agree with TRBD1. The junction had 4 bases not matched to a gene; V was cut back by 4 bases and J by 6 bases. Germline lookup yields CDR1 LNHDA and CDR2 SQIVND (reference sequence). The length of the CDR3 is 15 residues. As DNA, the CDR3 is TGTGCCAGTAGTAACCGGGACAGGGGGCGTCAGCCCCAGCATTTT. Protein sequence: CASSNRDRGRQPQHF.

V is TRBV19 and J is TRBJ2-2, with 10 positions matching TRBD1. CDR3 length: 14 residues. With V trimmed by 10 bases and J by 5 bases, 7 bases remained unmatched. The germline gives CDR1 LNHDA, CDR2 SQIVND (reference sequence). Here the CDR3 reads CATARTGGTGELFF. For the CDR3, the DNA is TGTGCCACCGCCAGGACAGGGGGGACCGGGGAGCTGTTTTTT.

This clone appeared once. The genes are TRBV7-2 and TRBJ1-6; no clear D. Between the trimmed V and J ends, which lost 2 bases and 9 bases, there was a span of 17 bases. Germline V gene sequence: CDR1 SGHTA, CDR2 FQGNSA. The CDR3 spans 16 residues. The CDR3 coding sequence is TGTGCCAGCAGCTTAAATGGTCCCATGAAATCTTCACCCCTCCACTTT. Translating gives CASSLNGPMKSSPLHF.

The chain joins TRBV6-5 to TRBJ1-2, with D possibly matching TRBD1 (5 bases). CDR3 length: 12 residues. The V gene's germline CDR1 is MNHEY and CDR2 SVGAGI. Trimming stripped 6 bases from V and 1 base from J, with 6 bases between. The chain's CDR3 is CASRQGNYGYTF. CDR3 DNA sequence: TGTGCCAGCAGGCAGGGTAACTATGGCTACACCTTC.

The CDR3 DNA sequence: TGTGCCAGTAGTATTAGCGCCACAGGGACCCGGCTAGCCTATGGCTACACCTTC. Its protein is CASSISATGTRLAYGYTF. V gene TRBV19 combines with J gene TRBJ1-2; D perhaps matches TRBD1 (6 bases). The ends were cut back, 3 bases at V and 4 bases at J, with 24 bases in the middle. CDR1 is LNHDA, CDR2 SQIVND, per germline (reference sequence). CDR3 size: 18 residues.

This CDR3 is CASSIDTRGNTEAFF. The CDR3 region has the DNA TGTGCCAGTAGTATAGACACGCGGGGGAACACTGAAGCTTTCTTT. V and J are TRBV19 and TRBJ1-1, with no clear D. Germline CDR1 is LNHDA and CDR2 is SQIVND (reference sequence). CDR3 size: 15 residues. The germline V and J ends were trimmed by 0 bases and 1 base, with 9 bases remaining between them.

This clone was seen a handful of times. The chain uses TRBV7-9 and TRBJ1-2; D is uncertain. The CDR3 is made up of 15 amino acids. V lost 0 bases and J 5 bases, leaving 13 bases between the germline ends. The V gene's germline CDR1 is SEHNR and CDR2 FQNEAQ (reference sequence). This CDR3 is CASSLAAAPSYGYTF. In DNA form, the CDR3 reads TGTGCCAGCAGCTTAGCCGCAGCCCCTAGTTATGGCTACACCTTC.

The chain employs TRBV20-1 and TRBJ2-3; D could derive from TRBD1 or TRBD2 (5 bases each). Between the trimmed V and J ends, which lost 3 bases and 4 bases, there was a span of 20 bases. This CDR3 region has 16 residues. Germline CDR1 and CDR2: DFQATT and SNEGSKA (reference sequence). CDR3 nucleotide sequence: TGCAGTGCTAGTGACTTTGGAACTGGGGGTCCAGATACGCAGTATTTT. The encoded protein is CSASDFGTGGPDTQYF.